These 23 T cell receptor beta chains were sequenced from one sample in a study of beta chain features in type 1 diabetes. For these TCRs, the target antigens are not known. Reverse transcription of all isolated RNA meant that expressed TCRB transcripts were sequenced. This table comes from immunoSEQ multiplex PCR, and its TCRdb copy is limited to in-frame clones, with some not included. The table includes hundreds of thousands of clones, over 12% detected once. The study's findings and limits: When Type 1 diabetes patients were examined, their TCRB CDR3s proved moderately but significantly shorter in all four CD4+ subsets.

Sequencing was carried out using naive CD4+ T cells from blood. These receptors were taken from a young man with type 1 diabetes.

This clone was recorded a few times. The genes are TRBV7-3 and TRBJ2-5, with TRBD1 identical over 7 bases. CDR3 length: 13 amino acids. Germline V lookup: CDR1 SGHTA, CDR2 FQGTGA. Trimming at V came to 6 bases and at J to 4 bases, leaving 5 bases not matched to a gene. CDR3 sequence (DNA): TGTGCCAGCAGTCTTCCAGGGGGAGAGACCCAGTACTTC. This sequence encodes CASSLPGGETQYF.

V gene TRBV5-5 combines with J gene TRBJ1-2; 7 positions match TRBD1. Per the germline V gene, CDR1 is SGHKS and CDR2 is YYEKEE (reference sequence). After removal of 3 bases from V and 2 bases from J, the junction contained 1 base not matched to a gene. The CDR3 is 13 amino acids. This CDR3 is CASSSGQNYGYTF. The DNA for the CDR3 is TGTGCCAGCAGCTCGGGACAGAACTATGGCTACACCTTC.

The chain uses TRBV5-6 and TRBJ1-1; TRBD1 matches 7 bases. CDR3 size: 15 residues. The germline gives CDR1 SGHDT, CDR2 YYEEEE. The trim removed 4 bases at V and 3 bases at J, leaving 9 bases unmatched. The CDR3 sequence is CASSLVRQGDTEAFF. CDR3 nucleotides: TGTGCCAGCAGCCTGGTCAGGCAGGGGGACACTGAAGCTTTCTTT.

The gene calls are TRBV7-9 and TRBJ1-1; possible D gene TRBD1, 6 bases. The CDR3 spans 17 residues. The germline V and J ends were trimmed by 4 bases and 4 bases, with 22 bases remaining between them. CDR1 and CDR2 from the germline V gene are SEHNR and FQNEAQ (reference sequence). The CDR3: CASSSPGTTAGTTEAFF. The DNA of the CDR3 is TGTGCCAGCAGCTCGCCCGGGACAACCGCCGGAACCACTGAAGCTTTCTTT. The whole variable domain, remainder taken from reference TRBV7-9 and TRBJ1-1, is DTGVSQNPRHKITKRGQNVTFRCDPISEHNRLYWYRQTLGQGPEFLTYFQNEAQLEKSRLLSDRFSAERPKGSFSTLEIQRTEQGDSAMYLCASSSPGTTAGTTEAFFGQGTRLTVV.

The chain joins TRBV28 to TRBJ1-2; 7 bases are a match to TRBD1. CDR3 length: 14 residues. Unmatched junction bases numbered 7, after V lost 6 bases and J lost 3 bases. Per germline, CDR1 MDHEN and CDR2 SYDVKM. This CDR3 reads CASRPTGAYYGYTF. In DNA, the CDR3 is TGTGCCAGCAGACCCACAGGGGCTTACTATGGCTACACCTTC.

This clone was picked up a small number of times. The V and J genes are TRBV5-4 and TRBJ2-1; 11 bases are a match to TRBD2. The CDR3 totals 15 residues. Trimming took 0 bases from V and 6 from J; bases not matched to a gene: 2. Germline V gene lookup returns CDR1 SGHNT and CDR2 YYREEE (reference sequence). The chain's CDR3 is CASSLVTSGVNEQFF. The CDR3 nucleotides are TGTGCCAGCAGCTTGGTGACTAGCGGGGTCAATGAGCAGTTCTTC.

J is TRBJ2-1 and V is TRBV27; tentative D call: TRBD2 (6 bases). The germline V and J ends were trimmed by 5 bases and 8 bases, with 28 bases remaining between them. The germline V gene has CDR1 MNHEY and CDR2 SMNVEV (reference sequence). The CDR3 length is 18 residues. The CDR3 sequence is CASSLPGRTSIYPHEQFF. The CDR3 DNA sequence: TGTGCCAGCAGTCTCCCCGGCCGAACTAGCATCTATCCCCATGAGCAGTTCTTC.

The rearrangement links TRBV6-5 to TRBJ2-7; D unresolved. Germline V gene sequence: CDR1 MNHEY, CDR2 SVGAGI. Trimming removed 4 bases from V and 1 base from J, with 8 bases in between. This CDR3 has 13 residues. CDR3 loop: CASSSGQSYEQYF. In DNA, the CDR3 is TGTGCCAGCAGTTCCGGTCAATCCTACGAGCAGTACTTC.

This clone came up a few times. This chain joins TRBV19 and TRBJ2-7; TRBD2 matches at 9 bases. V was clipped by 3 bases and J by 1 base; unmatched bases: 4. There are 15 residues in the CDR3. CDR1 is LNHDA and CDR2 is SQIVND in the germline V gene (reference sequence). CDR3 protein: CASSIVAGESYEQYF. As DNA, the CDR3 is TGTGCCAGTAGTATCGTAGCGGGGGAGTCCTACGAGCAGTACTTC.

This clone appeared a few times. Written as DNA, the CDR3 is TGTGCCAGCAGCTCCGCTAGCGGGGTTGGAGAGACCCAGTACTTC. Translated: CASSSASGVGETQYF. The chain employs TRBV7-2 and TRBJ2-5; TRBD2 matches at 9 bases. Germline CDR1 SGHTA, CDR2 FQGNSA. This CDR3 has 15 residues. The V and J ends lost 4 bases and 4 bases, in that order; junction bases with no gene match: 7. The full variable domain, completed using reference TRBV7-2 and TRBJ2-5, is GAGVSQSPSNKVTEKGKDVELRCDPISGHTALYWYRQSLGQGLEFLIYFQGNSAPDKSGLPSDRFSAERTGGSVSTLTIQRTQQEDSAVYLCASSSASGVGETQYFGPGTRLLVL.

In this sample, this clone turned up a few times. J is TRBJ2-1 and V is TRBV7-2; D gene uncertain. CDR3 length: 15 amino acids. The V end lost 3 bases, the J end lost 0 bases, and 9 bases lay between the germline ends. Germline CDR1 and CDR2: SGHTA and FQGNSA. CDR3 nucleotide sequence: TGTGCCAGCAGCTTTTTACCCTCCTCCTACAATGAGCAGTTCTTC. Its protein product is CASSFLPSSYNEQFF. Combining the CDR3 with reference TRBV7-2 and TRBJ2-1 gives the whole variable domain GAGVSQSPSNKVTEKGKDVELRCDPISGHTALYWYRQSLGQGLEFLIYFQGNSAPDKSGLPSDRFSAERTGGSVSTLTIQRTQQEDSAVYLCASSFLPSSYNEQFFGPGTRLTVL.

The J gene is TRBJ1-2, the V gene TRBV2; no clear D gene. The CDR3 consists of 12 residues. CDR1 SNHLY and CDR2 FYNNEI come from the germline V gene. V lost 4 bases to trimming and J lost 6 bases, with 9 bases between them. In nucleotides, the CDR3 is TGTGCCAGCAGTGTTCGGTCCGATGGCTACACCTTC. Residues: CASSVRSDGYTF.

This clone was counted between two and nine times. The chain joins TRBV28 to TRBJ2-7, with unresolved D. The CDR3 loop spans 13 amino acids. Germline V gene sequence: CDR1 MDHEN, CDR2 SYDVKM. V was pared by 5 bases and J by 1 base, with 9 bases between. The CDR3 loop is CASSLLGSYEQYF. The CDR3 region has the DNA TGTGCCAGCAGTCTATTAGGTTCCTACGAGCAGTACTTC.

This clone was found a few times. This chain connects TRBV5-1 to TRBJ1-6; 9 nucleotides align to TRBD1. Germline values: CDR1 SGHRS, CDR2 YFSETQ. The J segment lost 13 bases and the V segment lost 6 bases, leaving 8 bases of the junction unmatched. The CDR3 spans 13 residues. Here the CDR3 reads CASTLGQGNPLHF. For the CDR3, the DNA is TGCGCCAGCACGCTCGGACAGGGGAACCCCCTCCACTTT.

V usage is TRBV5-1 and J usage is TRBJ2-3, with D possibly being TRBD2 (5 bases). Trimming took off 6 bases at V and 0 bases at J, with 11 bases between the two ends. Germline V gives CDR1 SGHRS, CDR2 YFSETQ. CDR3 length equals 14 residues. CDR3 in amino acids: CASTDSPSTDTQYF. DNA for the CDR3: TGCGCCAGCACGGACTCCCCTAGCACAGATACGCAGTATTTT.

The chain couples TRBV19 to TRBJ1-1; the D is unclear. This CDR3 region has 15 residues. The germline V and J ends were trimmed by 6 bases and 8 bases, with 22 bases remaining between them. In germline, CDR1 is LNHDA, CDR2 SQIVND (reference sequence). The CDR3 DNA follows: TGTGCCAGTAGAACTGCCGGGCCCGTTCCCCGAGAAGCTTTCTTT. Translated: CASRTAGPVPREAFF.

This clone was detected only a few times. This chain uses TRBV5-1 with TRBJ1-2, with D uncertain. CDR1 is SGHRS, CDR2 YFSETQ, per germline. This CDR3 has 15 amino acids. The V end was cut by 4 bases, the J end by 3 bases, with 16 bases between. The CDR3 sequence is CASSRTPGTDYGYTF. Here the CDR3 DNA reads TGCGCCAGCAGCCGGACTCCGGGAACGGACTATGGCTACACCTTC. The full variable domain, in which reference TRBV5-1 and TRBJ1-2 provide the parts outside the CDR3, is KAGVTQTPRYLIKTRGQQVTLSCSPISGHRSVSWYQQTPGQGLQFLFEYFSETQRNKGNFPGRFSGRQFSNSRSEMNVSTLELGDSALYLCASSRTPGTDYGYTFGSGTRLTVV.

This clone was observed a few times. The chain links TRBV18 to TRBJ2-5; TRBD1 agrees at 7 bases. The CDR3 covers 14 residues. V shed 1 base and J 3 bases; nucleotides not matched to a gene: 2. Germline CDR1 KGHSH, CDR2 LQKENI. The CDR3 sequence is CASSPLTGKETQYF. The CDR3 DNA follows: TGTGCCAGCTCACCACTGACAGGGAAAGAGACCCAGTACTTC. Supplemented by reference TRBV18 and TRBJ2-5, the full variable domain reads NAGVMQNPRHLVRRRGQEARLRCSPMKGHSHVYWYRQLPEEGLKFMVYLQKENIIDESGMPKERFSAEFPKEGPSILRIQQVVRGDSAAYFCASSPLTGKETQYFGPGTRLLVL.

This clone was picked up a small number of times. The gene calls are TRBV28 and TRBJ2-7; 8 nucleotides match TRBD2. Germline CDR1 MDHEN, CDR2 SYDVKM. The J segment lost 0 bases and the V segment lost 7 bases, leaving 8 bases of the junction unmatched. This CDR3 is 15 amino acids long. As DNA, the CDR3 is TGTGCCAGCACCCCCGGGGGGACTAGCTCCTACGAGCAGTACTTC. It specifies CASTPGGTSSYEQYF. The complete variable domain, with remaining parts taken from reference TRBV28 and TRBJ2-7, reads DVKVTQSSRYLVKRTGEKVFLECVQDMDHENMFWYRQDPGLGLRLIYFSYDVKMKEKGDIPEGYSVSREKKERFSLILESASTNQTSMYLCASTPGGTSSYEQYFGPGTRLTVT.

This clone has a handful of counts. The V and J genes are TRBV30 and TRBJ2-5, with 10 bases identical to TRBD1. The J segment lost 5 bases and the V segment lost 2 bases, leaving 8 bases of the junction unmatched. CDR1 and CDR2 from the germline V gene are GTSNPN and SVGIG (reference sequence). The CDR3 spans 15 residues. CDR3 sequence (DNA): TGTGCCTGGAGTCGGGACAGGGGAATCCTCGAGACCCAGTACTTC. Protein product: CAWSRDRGILETQYF.

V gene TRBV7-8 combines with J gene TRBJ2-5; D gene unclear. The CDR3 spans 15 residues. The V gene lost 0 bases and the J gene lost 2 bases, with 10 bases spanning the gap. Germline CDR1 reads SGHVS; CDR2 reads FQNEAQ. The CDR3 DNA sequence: TGTGCCAGCAGCTTAGCGCCCACCGGACAAGAGACCCAGTACTTC. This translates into CASSLAPTGQETQYF. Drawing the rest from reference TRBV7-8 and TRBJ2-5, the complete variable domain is GAGVSQSPRYKVAKRGQDVALRCDPISGHVSLFWYQQALGQGPEFLTYFQNEAQLDKSGLPSDRFFAERPEGSVSTLKIQRTQQEDSAVYLCASSLAPTGQETQYFGPGTRLLVL.

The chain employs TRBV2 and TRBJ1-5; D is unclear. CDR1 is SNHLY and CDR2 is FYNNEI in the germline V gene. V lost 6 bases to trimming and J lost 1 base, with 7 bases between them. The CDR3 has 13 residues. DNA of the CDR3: TGTGCCAGCAGACCGCGGAGCAATCAGCCCCAGCATTTT. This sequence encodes CASRPRSNQPQHF.

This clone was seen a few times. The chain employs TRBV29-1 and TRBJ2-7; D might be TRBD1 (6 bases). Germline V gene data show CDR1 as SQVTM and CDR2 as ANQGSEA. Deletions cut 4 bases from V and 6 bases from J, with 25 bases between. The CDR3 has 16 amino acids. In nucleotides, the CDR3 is TGCAGCGTTGGAGAAGGGCTAGGACAGAGGAAAACCGAGCAGTACTTC. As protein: CSVGEGLGQRKTEQYF.